The 26 T cell receptor beta chains given below trace back to one sample, sequenced in a study of memory CD4+ T cells and cytomegalovirus serostatus. Sequencing used immunoSEQ multiplex PCR; TCRdb keeps in-frame clones, though not all of them. In the table there are about 82,000 clones, 75% to 90% of which are singletons. Single viable CD3+CD4+CD8-CD45RO+ cells were sorted as the memory CD4+ T cells. Sequences were obtained from memory CD4+ T cells from blood. These receptors were obtained from an adult in good health and CMV-seronegative.

In its sample, this clone was seen once. The V and J genes are TRBV6-6 and TRBJ1-4; 7 bases fit TRBD1. CDR1 is MNHNY and CDR2 is SVGAGI in the germline V gene (reference sequence). The CDR3 sequence is 14 residues long. V dropped 5 bases and J dropped 5; count of bases not matched to a gene: 5. This CDR3 is CASSAGTVNEKLFF. In nucleotides, the CDR3 is TGTGCCAGCAGTGCCGGGACAGTAAATGAAAAACTGTTTTTT.

V is TRBV28 and J is TRBJ1-1; TRBD1 agrees at 9 bases. Germline V gene lookup returns CDR1 MDHEN and CDR2 SYDVKM. Trimming removed 7 bases from V and 4 bases from J; junction bases left unmatched: 7. The CDR3 sequence is 14 residues long. CDR3 amino acids: CASTADRGGTEAFF. CDR3 bases: TGTGCCAGCACCGCGGACAGGGGCGGCACTGAAGCTTTCTTT.

The chain joins TRBV6-5 to TRBJ1-6; D remains unclear. V lost 2 bases to trimming and J lost 0 bases, with 5 bases between them. CDR3 size: 15 residues. CDR1 and CDR2 from the germline V gene are MNHEY and SVGAGI. CDR3: CASSYGSSYNSPLHF. The CDR3 DNA is TGTGCCAGCAGTTACGGGAGCTCCTATAATTCACCCCTCCACTTT.

This clone was found once. V is TRBV15 and J is TRBJ2-7, with no clear D. Trimming took off 0 bases at V and 3 bases at J, with 6 bases between the two ends. The CDR3 is 13 residues long. CDR1 is LNHNV, CDR2 YYDKDF, per germline (reference sequence). CDR3 residues: CATSRDVSYEQYF. Written as DNA, the CDR3 is TGTGCCACCAGCAGAGATGTTAGCTACGAGCAGTACTTC.

The gene calls are TRBV30 and TRBJ1-2; no clear D gene. The V and J ends lost 0 bases and 7 bases respectively, with 12 bases between them. The CDR3 covers 13 residues. Germline V CDR1 and CDR2: GTSNPN, SVGIG (reference sequence). The CDR3 bases are TGTGCCTGGAGTGTACTTGCGGGCCTTGGCTACACCTTC. Protein: CAWSVLAGLGYTF. Based on the CDR3 plus reference TRBV30 and TRBJ1-2, the full variable domain is SQTIHQWPATLVQPVGSPLSLECTVEGTSNPNLYWYRQAAGRGLQLLFYSVGIGQISSEVPQNLSASRPQDRQFILSSKKLLLSDSGFYLCAWSVLAGLGYTFGSGTRLTVV.

V usage is TRBV29-1 and J usage is TRBJ1-4; perhaps TRBD1 as D (5 bases). Germline CDR1 SQVTM, CDR2 ANQGSEA. There are 13 residues in the CDR3. V lost 3 bases, J lost 6 bases, and 11 bases lay in between. CDR3 DNA: TGCAGCGTTGACAAGGGGCTGTATGAAAAACTGTTTTTT. This sequence encodes CSVDKGLYEKLFF.

V and J are TRBV7-2 and TRBJ1-2; TRBD1 matches at 9 bases. Germline values: CDR1 SGHTA, CDR2 FQGNSA. This CDR3 has 17 amino acids. The V segment lost 0 bases and the J segment 5 bases; nucleotides outside the gene matches: 10. CDR3 residues: CASSLALRGTGSYGYTF. The CDR3 nucleotides read TGTGCCAGCAGCTTAGCGCTAAGGGGGACAGGGTCGTATGGCTACACCTTC. Filled out from reference TRBV7-2 and TRBJ1-2, the complete variable domain reads GAGVSQSPSNKVTEKGKDVELRCDPISGHTALYWYRQSLGQGLEFLIYFQGNSAPDKSGLPSDRFSAERTGGSVSTLTIQRTQQEDSAVYLCASSLALRGTGSYGYTFGSGTRLTVV.

J is TRBJ1-6 and V is TRBV6-5, with 9 bases aligning to TRBD1. The CDR3 totals 15 residues. V gave up 2 bases and J gave up 9 bases; unmatched junction bases: 5. Germline loops: CDR1 MNHEY, CDR2 SVGAGI. The CDR3 reads CASSYGTGRFSPLHF. The CDR3 DNA follows: TGTGCCAGCAGTTACGGGACAGGGCGATTTTCACCCCTCCACTTT.

The V and J genes are TRBV5-6 and TRBJ1-2, with a possible D match to TRBD1 (5 bases). Germline V gives CDR1 SGHDT, CDR2 YYEEEE. Between the trimmed V and J ends, which lost 2 bases and 2 bases, there was a span of 13 bases. This CDR3 contains 15 residues. The CDR3 DNA sequence: TGTGCCAGCAGCTTTTACGGACATGGGAACTATGGCTACACCTTC. Amino acids: CASSFYGHGNYGYTF.

The rearrangement links TRBV15 to TRBJ1-4, with TRBD1 matching over 8 bases. The CDR3 extends over 16 amino acids. V gave up 5 bases and J gave up 1 base; unmatched junction bases: 6. In germline, CDR1 is LNHNV, CDR2 YYDKDF (reference sequence). CDR3 nucleotides: TGTGCCACCAGCGGGCAGGGGGCGGGAACTAATGAAAAACTGTTTTTT. Translation: CATSGQGAGTNEKLFF.

The chain is built from TRBV19 and TRBJ1-2, with 7 bases aligning to TRBD1. V lost 8 bases, J lost 5 bases, and 8 bases stayed unmatched. This CDR3 contains 13 residues. The V gene's germline CDR1 is LNHDA and CDR2 SQIVND (reference sequence). CDR3 sequence: CASAQGGFYGYTF. CDR3 bases: TGTGCCAGTGCCCAGGGGGGCTTTTATGGCTACACCTTC. Using reference TRBV19 and TRBJ1-2 for the parts outside the CDR3, the full variable domain is DGGITQSPKYLFRKEGQNVTLSCEQNLNHDAMYWYRQDPGQGLRLIYYSQIVNDFQKGDIAEGYSVSREKKESFPLTVTSAQKNPTAFYLCASAQGGFYGYTFGSGTRLTVV.

This clone was counted once. The V and J genes are TRBV7-3 and TRBJ1-2; no clear D. Trimming cost V 2 bases and J 2 bases, with 9 bases left between them. CDR1 and CDR2 (germline): SGHTA, FQGTGA. CDR3 length: 14 residues. The CDR3 DNA follows: TGTGCCAGCAGCTTATCAGATTCCAACTATGGCTACACCTTC. As protein: CASSLSDSNYGYTF.

The rearrangement links TRBV27 to TRBJ2-3, with D possibly being TRBD1 (5 bases). Trimming took off 3 bases at V and 2 bases at J, with 9 bases between the two ends. The CDR3 has 14 residues. CDR1 is MNHEY and CDR2 is SMNVEV in the germline V gene (reference sequence). The CDR3 region has the DNA TGTGCCAGCAGTTTCGACAGAAACACAGATACGCAGTATTTT. Translation: CASSFDRNTDTQYF.

DNA for the CDR3: TGCGCCAGCAGCTTCGGGACCGAAGTATTACTCACTGAAGCTTTCTTT. Translated, it gives CASSFGTEVLLTEAFF. V usage is TRBV5-1 and J usage is TRBJ1-1; the D gene is possibly TRBD1 (5 bases). Germline V gene lookup returns CDR1 SGHRS and CDR2 YFSETQ. The V end lost 2 bases, the J end lost 4 bases, and 18 bases lay between the germline ends. This CDR3 contains 16 residues.

This CDR3 reads CASSSTGLSYGYTF. In DNA, the CDR3 is TGTGCCAGCAGTTCTACAGGACTTTCCTATGGCTACACCTTC. This chain uses TRBV7-2 with TRBJ1-2; D might be TRBD1 (5 bases). The germline V gene encodes CDR1 SGHTA and CDR2 FQGNSA. V was trimmed by 6 bases and J by 4 bases, leaving 15 bases between them. This CDR3 comprises 14 residues.

This clone was seen more than once but under ten times. The chain carries TRBV27 and TRBJ1-5; D uncertain. The CDR3 is 12 residues long. Per germline, CDR1 MNHEY and CDR2 SMNVEV (reference sequence). Trimming took off 8 bases at V and 2 bases at J, with 7 bases between the two ends. CDR3 in amino acids: CASGPGNQPQHF. Written as DNA, the CDR3 is TGTGCCAGCGGGCCGGGCAATCAGCCCCAGCATTTT.

The V call is TRBV19, the J call TRBJ1-5; 7 nucleotides match TRBD1. Germline trimming cut 6 bases from V and 0 bases from J; bases unmatched to any gene: 5. Per germline, CDR1 LNHDA and CDR2 SQIVND (reference sequence). This CDR3 contains 15 residues. The CDR3 protein is CASSRTGYSNQPQHF. CDR3 DNA sequence: TGTGCCAGTAGCCGGACAGGTTATAGCAATCAGCCCCAGCATTTT.

The V call is TRBV28, the J call TRBJ1-2; no reliable D call. Germline CDR1 MDHEN, CDR2 SYDVKM. Trimming cost V 3 bases and J 5 bases, with 13 bases left between them. CDR3 length: 14 amino acids. The CDR3 protein is CASSLPGTPYGYTF. The DNA for the CDR3 is TGTGCCAGCAGTTTGCCAGGAACCCCATATGGCTACACCTTC.

The gene calls are TRBV10-3 and TRBJ2-3, with 8 nucleotides matching TRBD1. The junction had 12 bases not matched to a gene; V was cut back by 8 bases and J by 14 bases. The germline V gene has CDR1 ENHRY and CDR2 SYGVKD. The CDR3 consists of 12 residues. The CDR3 loop is CAIAEQGDGVYF. The CDR3 DNA is TGTGCCATCGCTGAACAGGGGGACGGAGTGTATTTT.

The chain recombines TRBV2 with TRBJ2-7; TRBD1 agrees at 11 bases. V shed 6 bases and J 5 bases; nucleotides not matched to a gene: 6. CDR3 length: 14 residues. The germline V gene has CDR1 SNHLY and CDR2 FYNNEI. The CDR3 nucleotides are TGTGCCAGCAGACGGACAGGGGGCATACACGAGCAGTACTTC. As protein: CASRRTGGIHEQYF.

V is TRBV6-6 and J is TRBJ2-7, with D tentatively TRBD2 (6 bases). The CDR3 sequence is 10 residues long. The germline gives CDR1 MNHNY, CDR2 SVGAGI (reference sequence). V was trimmed by 9 bases and J by 4 bases, leaving 7 bases between them. CDR3 sequence: CASGTYEQYF. CDR3 sequence (DNA): TGTGCCAGTGGGACTTACGAGCAGTACTTC.

The rearrangement joins TRBV19 to TRBJ2-7; D might be TRBD1 or TRBD2, each matching 6 bases. Deletions cut 3 bases from V and 3 bases from J, with 15 bases between. The germline gives CDR1 LNHDA, CDR2 SQIVND (reference sequence). The CDR3 is 15 amino acids. CDR3 in DNA: TGTGCCAGTAGTATCGGGGGCAGGTGGGGCTACGAGCAGTACTTC. The encoded protein is CASSIGGRWGYEQYF.

The CDR3 spells CASSPPSTGGGRAFF. The CDR3 nucleotides read TGTGCCAGCTCACCACCCTCGACAGGGGGCGGTCGAGCTTTCTTT. This chain links TRBV18 with TRBJ1-1, with 10 positions matching TRBD1. The J segment lost 10 bases and the V segment lost 0 bases, leaving 8 bases of the junction unmatched. In germline, CDR1 is KGHSH, CDR2 LQKENI. The CDR3 runs to 15 residues.

The rearrangement links TRBV18 to TRBJ1-4; D perhaps matches TRBD1 (6 bases). The CDR3 has 13 residues. Germline-derived CDR1 and CDR2 are KGHSH and LQKENI. Deletions cut 3 bases from V and 6 bases from J, with 8 bases between. As DNA, the CDR3 is TGTGCCAGCTCACCCCGACAGGATGAAAAACTGTTTTTT. Encoded protein: CASSPRQDEKLFF.

This chain links TRBV5-1 with TRBJ1-6, with 9 bases identical to TRBD1. CDR1 and CDR2 from the germline V gene are SGHRS and YFSETQ. CDR3 length: 13 residues. V dropped 4 bases and J dropped 10; count of bases not matched to a gene: 3. In DNA form, the CDR3 reads TGCGCCAGCAGCCCTGACAGGGGGTCACCCCTCCACTTT. It codes for CASSPDRGSPLHF. Drawing the rest from reference TRBV5-1 and TRBJ1-6, the complete variable domain is KAGVTQTPRYLIKTRGQQVTLSCSPISGHRSVSWYQQTPGQGLQFLFEYFSETQRNKGNFPGRFSGRQFSNSRSEMNVSTLELGDSALYLCASSPDRGSPLHFGNGTRLTVT.

This rearrangement joins TRBV21-1 to TRBJ1-3. TRBV21-1 has pseudogene status. The CDR3 loop spans 14 amino acids. In DNA, the CDR3 is TGTGCCAGCAGCACAACGGCAGGGAGCGACACCATATATTTT. Amino acid sequence: CASSTTAGSDTIYF.